This T cell receptor beta chain comes out of a study of blood T cell repertoires in COVID-19. Study summary: The United States, Italy and Spain provided the acute and convalescent COVID-19 samples.

The length of the CDR3 is 15 residues. V lost 3 bases, J lost 2 bases, and 11 bases lay in between. CDR1 is MDHEN and CDR2 is SYDVKM in the germline V gene. Authors' analysis steps: Cell counts per sample came from amplifying reference gene primers. Sequenced by immunoSEQ multiplex PCR; TCRdb stores in-frame clones only, minus some. V and J calls and clone size are those listed in that table; D and trimming were worked out from the DNA. The data hold about 250,000 clones, with 80% to 90% observed a single time. The sequence derives from an elderly man with acute or convalescent COVID-19. The sample comprised peripheral blood. The chain is built from TRBV28 and TRBJ1-5; possible D gene TRBD1, 5 bases. The CDR3 coding sequence is TGTGCCAGCAGTTTCGGCGGGGACGGCAATCAGCCCCAGCATTTT. The encoded protein is CASSFGGDGNQPQHF.